The 2 T cell receptor beta chains below all came from one sample that was sequenced in a study of CXCR3-negative and CXCR3-positive naive CD8 T cells. All TRB cDNA libraries came from 5' RACE performed with UMI labels. With the 5' RACE reads reprocessed, TCRdb shows one record per CDR3 protein and no DNA. In total, the table holds approximately 56,000 distinct CDR3 sequences. Sequenced: memory CD8+ T cells from blood. Receptor source: a human donor in good health. Some clones in this sample may be carry-over from other donors' samples.

The J gene is TRBJ2-1, the V gene TRBV5-5; TCRdb's D call of TRBD1 is untestable without DNA. This CDR3 has 14 residues. Germline V lookup: CDR1 SGHKS, CDR2 YYEKEE (reference sequence). The chain's CDR3 is CASSMGQGRNEQFF.

The chain combines TRBV6-5 with TRBJ1-1. CDR1 is MNHEY and CDR2 is SVGAGI in the germline V gene. The CDR3 loop spans 11 amino acids. The CDR3 sequence is CASTLGTEAFF.